This TCR beta chain is from a study of CD8 T cells in ankylosing spondylitis. J was trimmed by 4 bases and V by 6 bases; bases with no gene match: 5. The CDR3 sequence is 13 residues long. Germline-derived CDR1 and CDR2 are MNHNY and SVGAGI (reference sequence). A single record per CDR3 protein comes from TCRdb applying MiXCR to the 5' RACE reads. The table records 700,000 to 850,000 distinct CDR3 sequences, approximately 12% of them present only once. Study observations and caveats: A motif in TCR beta, a set of about eight highly homologous variants, appeared characteristic of ankylosing spondylitis blood. From matched ankylosing spondylitis synovial fluid, disease-linked clones were reportedly recovered at significantly enriched levels. Some of these motif variants have turned up before, in reports on reactive arthritis synovial fluid and blood.

This clonotype came up a few times. The antigen is undetermined. The chain couples TRBV6-6 to TRBJ1-1, with TRBD1 matching 7 bases. The receptor comes from a male donor with ankylosing spondylitis. Sequenced material: blood, either unsorted or a sorted T cell fraction (not recorded which). The CDR3 region is CASSQGVSTEAFF. The CDR3 DNA follows: TGTGCCAGCAGCCAGGGGGTGTCCACTGAAGCTTTCTTT.